This is a list of T cell receptor beta chains from one sample in a study of T-cell memory formation after mild COVID-19. TCRdb used MiXCR to reprocess the 5' RACE reads, holding one entry per CDR3 protein. Among around 310,000 distinct CDR3 sequences listed, more than 13% were seen once. Sequencing input: PBMCs or a T cell subset sorted from them (not recorded which). Receptor source: a man aged 18 to 30 who had mild COVID-19 (a few samples of this study predate the infection). Cell type and time point are not known. The CDR3 runs from the conserved cysteine through the conserved F or W. Each record gives: clone size, V gene, J gene, D gene, CDR3 protein, CDR3 DNA. The D gene is left open where the match is weak. The size field is filled for only some rows; it gives once, few, many or a size class.

>few|TRBV20-1|TRBJ2-4|.
CSASRPGEDIQYF
TGCAGTGCTAGTCGCCCGGGGGAAGATATTCAGTACTTC
>.|TRBV6-5|TRBJ2-2|.
CASSYSGTGGAELFF
TGTGCCAGCAGTTACTCGGGGACCGGGGGCGCGGAGCTGTTTTTT
>.|TRBV15|TRBJ2-5|.
CATSPQEAGQGETQYF
TGTGCCACCAGCCCCCAAGAGGCAGGGCAGGGAGAGACCCAGTACTTC
>.|TRBV29-1|TRBJ2-7|.
CSVEGVARGVTYEQYF
TGCAGCGTTGAAGGGGTCGCCAGGGGGGTGACCTACGAGCAGTACTTC
>many|TRBV5-1|TRBJ2-3|TRBD1
CASSLNQQGAAAADTQYF
TGCGCCAGCAGCTTGAACCAACAGGGGGCGGCGGCCGCAGATACGCAGTATTTT
>.|TRBV5-1|TRBJ2-1|.
CASSLVGGAYNEQFF
TGCGCCAGCAGCTTGGTAGGTGGGGCTTACAATGAGCAGTTCTTC
>few|TRBV6-2/TRBV6-3|TRBJ1-2|TRBD1
CASKETGYNYGYTF
TGTGCCAGCAAGGAGACAGGGTATAACTATGGCTACACCTTC
>many|TRBV4-1|TRBJ2-3|.
CASSQEASPSTDTQYF
TGCGCCAGCAGCCAAGAGGCCAGCCCTAGCACAGATACGCAGTATTTT
>.|TRBV10-3|TRBJ2-5|TRBD2
CAISVSGGGETQYF
TGTGCCATCAGTGTTTCGGGGGGTGGCGAGACCCAGTACTTC
>.|TRBV7-2|TRBJ1-3|.
CASSSGQNSGNTIYF
TGTGCCAGCAGCTCGGGCCAGAACTCTGGAAACACCATATATTTT